What follows are 18 T cell receptor beta chains derived from one specimen sequenced in a study of blood T cell repertoires in COVID-19. Here immunoSEQ multiplex PCR was the method, and the copy in TCRdb shows in-frame clones only, minus some. Here the sample spans some 100,000 clones, around 90% being singletons. The source material was peripheral blood. These receptors were obtained from a human donor in a cohort sampled during active COVID-19.

This clone turned up a few times. This chain joins TRBV29-1 and TRBJ1-2; D unresolved. Trimming cost V 3 bases and J 3 bases, with 8 bases left between them. Looked up from germline, CDR1 is SQVTM and CDR2 is ANQGSEA. The CDR3 loop spans 12 amino acids. The CDR3: CSVDEGHYGYTF. The CDR3 DNA reads TGCAGCGTTGATGAGGGCCACTATGGCTACACCTTC. Looking up the rest from reference TRBV29-1 and TRBJ1-2 gives the full variable domain: SAVISQKPSRDICQRGTSLTIQCQVDSQVTMMFWYRQQPGQSLTLIATANQGSEATYESGFVIDKFPISRPNLTFSTLTVSNMSPEDSSIYLCSVDEGHYGYTFGSGTRLTVV.

The J gene is TRBJ1-5, the V gene TRBV7-9, with 8 nucleotides matching TRBD1. The CDR3 consists of 14 residues. CDR1 and CDR2 from the germline V gene are SEHNR and FQNEAQ (reference sequence). V lost 6 bases, J lost 4 bases, and 5 bases stayed unmatched. DNA for the CDR3: TGTGCCAGCAGTTTACAGGGGGAAAATCAGCCCCAGCATTTT. Amino acids: CASSLQGENQPQHF.

This clone was recorded only once. The CDR3 loop is CATSRDLVSRSGANVLTF. The DNA for the CDR3 is TGTGCCACCAGCAGAGATCTTGTATCGAGATCTGGGGCCAACGTCCTGACTTTC. The rearrangement uses TRBV15 and TRBJ2-6; D uncertain. The CDR3 totals 18 residues. Per the germline V gene, CDR1 is LNHNV and CDR2 is YYDKDF (reference sequence). V lost 0 bases and J 1 base, leaving 13 bases between the germline ends.

V gene TRBV28 combines with J gene TRBJ1-5; D may be TRBD1 (5 bases). Looked up from germline, CDR1 is MDHEN and CDR2 is SYDVKM. The CDR3 length is 12 residues. V was pared by 5 bases and J by 6 bases, with 8 bases between. The CDR3 DNA reads as TGTGCCAGCAGTGCGACAGCTCAGCCCCAGCATTTT. Translation: CASSATAQPQHF. The entire variable domain, with the rest obtained from reference TRBV28 and TRBJ1-5, is as follows: DVKVTQSSRYLVKRTGEKVFLECVQDMDHENMFWYRQDPGLGLRLIYFSYDVKMKEKGDIPEGYSVSREKKERFSLILESASTNQTSMYLCASSATAQPQHFGDGTRLSIL.

The chain combines TRBV11-2 with TRBJ2-5; possibly TRBD1 for D (6 bases). The ends were cut back, 3 bases at V and 0 bases at J, with 20 bases in the middle. CDR3 size: 18 residues. Germline CDR1 is SGHAT and CDR2 is FQNNGV. The CDR3 here is CASSFPTQGFEDQETQYF. For the CDR3, the DNA is TGTGCCAGCAGCTTCCCCACACAGGGATTTGAAGACCAAGAGACCCAGTACTTC.

V usage is TRBV7-3 and J usage is TRBJ2-3; 8 positions agree with TRBD2. The V and J ends lost 5 bases and 0 bases, in that order; junction bases with no gene match: 16. Germline loops: CDR1 SGHTA, CDR2 FQGTGA. The CDR3 has 19 amino acids. The CDR3 region has the DNA TGTGCCAGCAGCCCGGGGCCAGCGGGGGCCCCGATTAGCACAGATACGCAGTATTTT. Its translation is CASSPGPAGAPISTDTQYF.

CDR3 in amino acids: CASSRAGAGAVYEQYF. The CDR3 coding sequence is TGTGCCAGCAGCCGAGCCGGGGCGGGGGCTGTTTACGAGCAGTACTTC. The chain carries TRBV3-1 (or the pseudogene TRBV3-2) and TRBJ2-7, with a tentative D call TRBD2 (7 bases). Germline V gene lookup returns CDR1 LGHDT and CDR2 YNNKEL (reference sequence). This CDR3 has 16 amino acids. V lost 4 bases and J lost 4, with 20 bases in between.

The chain is built from TRBV3-1 (or the pseudogene TRBV3-2) and TRBJ2-5, with D tentatively TRBD2 (7 bases). The CDR3 spans 17 residues. Germline assignment: CDR1 LGHDT and CDR2 YNNKEL (reference sequence). V lost 4 bases and J lost 7, with 25 bases in between. The CDR3 DNA follows: TGTGCCAGCAGCCGTCCAGCCGGGACTAAGGGGGGAGGGACCCAGTACTTC. It yields the protein CASSRPAGTKGGGTQYF.

The chain uses TRBV28 and TRBJ2-1, with 8 bases matching TRBD2. Germline loops: CDR1 MDHEN, CDR2 SYDVKM. V was pared by 8 bases and J by 12 bases, with 21 bases of the junction left unmatched. The CDR3 is 16 residues long. The DNA of the CDR3 is TGTGCCAGCGCGACCCCCGGACTAGCCCCACTGGGGGTGCAGTTCTTC. As protein: CASATPGLAPLGVQFF.

The J gene is TRBJ1-1, the V gene TRBV30; 8 positions match TRBD1. The junction had 6 bases not matched to a gene; V was cut back by 5 bases and J by 4 bases. Germline CDR1 reads GTSNPN; CDR2 reads SVGIG (reference sequence). CDR3 length equals 13 residues. The DNA for the CDR3 is TGTGCCTGGGACAGGGGATCGGGCACTGAAGCTTTCTTT. This sequence encodes CAWDRGSGTEAFF.

This clone came up once. The chain combines TRBV5-5 with TRBJ2-7; D possibly corresponds to TRBD1 (5 bases). Germline-derived CDR1 and CDR2 are SGHKS and YYEKEE (reference sequence). This CDR3 region has 15 residues. Trimming removed 4 bases at V and 3 bases at J, with 17 bases between. CDR3 sequence: CASSLQAGHIYEQYF. CDR3 DNA: TGTGCCAGCAGCCTGCAGGCAGGACACATCTACGAGCAGTACTTC. Full variable domain (remainder filled in from reference TRBV5-5 and TRBJ2-7): DAGVTQSPTHLIKTRGQQVTLRCSPISGHKSVSWYQQVLGQGPQFIFQYYEKEERGRGNFPDRFSARQFPNYSSELNVNALLLGDSALYLCASSLQAGHIYEQYFGPGTRLTVT.

In DNA form, the CDR3 reads TGTGCCAGCAGTGATAGCGGGAGGCAGTACGAGCAGTACTTC. It yields the protein CASSDSGRQYEQYF. The chain recombines TRBV6-6 with TRBJ2-7, with 10 bases aligning to TRBD2. V lost 5 bases and J lost 4; bases outside the gene matches: 5. This CDR3 region has 14 residues. CDR1 and CDR2 (germline): MNHNY, SVGAGI (reference sequence).

The chain has TRBV6-6 and TRBJ2-7, with D unclear. The CDR3 has 14 residues. Looked up from germline, CDR1 is MNHNY and CDR2 is SVGAGI (reference sequence). The V end was cut by 3 bases, the J end by 1 base, with 10 bases between. CDR3 sequence reads: CASSYRVDSYEQYF. The CDR3 region has the DNA TGTGCCAGCAGTTATCGGGTGGATTCCTACGAGCAGTACTTC.

The chain is built from TRBV2 and TRBJ1-4; a possible D gene is TRBD1 (5 bases). The CDR3 runs 15 residues. Germline CDR1 and CDR2: SNHLY and FYNNEI. V was clipped by 6 bases and J by 10 bases, with 21 bases between them. The CDR3 DNA reads TGTGCCAGCAGCGCCCGAGAGAGGGGACTGGGAAAACTGTTTTTT. This codes for CASSARERGLGKLFF.

The genes are TRBV7-2 and TRBJ1-5; 12 bases line up with TRBD1. The CDR3 is made up of 18 amino acids. The germline CDR1 and CDR2 sequences are SGHTA and FQGNSA. The V and J ends lost 6 bases and 4 bases, in that order; junction bases with no gene match: 13. The CDR3 DNA sequence: TGTGCCAGCAGTTCGGGCCCGGGACAGGGGGCTAGAAATCAGCCCCAGCATTTT. Amino acids: CASSSGPGQGARNQPQHF.

The genes are TRBV4-1 and TRBJ2-1; TRBD2 matches at 10 bases. CDR1 MGHRA and CDR2 YSYEKL come from the germline V gene. There are 17 residues in the CDR3. The ends lost 3 bases at V and 9 bases at J; junction bases unmatched: 14. CDR3 loop: CASSQGISLAGVAEQFF. As DNA, the CDR3 is TGCGCCAGCAGCCAGGGGATAAGCCTAGCGGGAGTAGCTGAGCAGTTCTTC.

The V and J genes are TRBV18 and TRBJ2-7, with 11 positions matching TRBD1. The V gene's germline CDR1 is KGHSH and CDR2 LQKENI. The CDR3 consists of 14 residues. With 3 bases clipped from V and 2 bases from J, the junction kept 0 bases outside the gene matches. The CDR3 nucleotides are TGTGCCAGCTCACCGGACAGGGGGCCCTACGAGCAGTACTTC. It specifies CASSPDRGPYEQYF.

The chain recombines TRBV6-2 or TRBV6-3 with TRBJ2-7, with no clear D. The CDR3 contains 11 residues. V shed 6 bases and J shed 4 bases, with 7 bases lying between them. Germline lookup yields CDR1 MNHEY and CDR2 SVGEGT. The CDR3 region is CASSQEYEQYF. The CDR3 bases are TGTGCCAGCAGCCAGGAGTACGAGCAGTACTTC.